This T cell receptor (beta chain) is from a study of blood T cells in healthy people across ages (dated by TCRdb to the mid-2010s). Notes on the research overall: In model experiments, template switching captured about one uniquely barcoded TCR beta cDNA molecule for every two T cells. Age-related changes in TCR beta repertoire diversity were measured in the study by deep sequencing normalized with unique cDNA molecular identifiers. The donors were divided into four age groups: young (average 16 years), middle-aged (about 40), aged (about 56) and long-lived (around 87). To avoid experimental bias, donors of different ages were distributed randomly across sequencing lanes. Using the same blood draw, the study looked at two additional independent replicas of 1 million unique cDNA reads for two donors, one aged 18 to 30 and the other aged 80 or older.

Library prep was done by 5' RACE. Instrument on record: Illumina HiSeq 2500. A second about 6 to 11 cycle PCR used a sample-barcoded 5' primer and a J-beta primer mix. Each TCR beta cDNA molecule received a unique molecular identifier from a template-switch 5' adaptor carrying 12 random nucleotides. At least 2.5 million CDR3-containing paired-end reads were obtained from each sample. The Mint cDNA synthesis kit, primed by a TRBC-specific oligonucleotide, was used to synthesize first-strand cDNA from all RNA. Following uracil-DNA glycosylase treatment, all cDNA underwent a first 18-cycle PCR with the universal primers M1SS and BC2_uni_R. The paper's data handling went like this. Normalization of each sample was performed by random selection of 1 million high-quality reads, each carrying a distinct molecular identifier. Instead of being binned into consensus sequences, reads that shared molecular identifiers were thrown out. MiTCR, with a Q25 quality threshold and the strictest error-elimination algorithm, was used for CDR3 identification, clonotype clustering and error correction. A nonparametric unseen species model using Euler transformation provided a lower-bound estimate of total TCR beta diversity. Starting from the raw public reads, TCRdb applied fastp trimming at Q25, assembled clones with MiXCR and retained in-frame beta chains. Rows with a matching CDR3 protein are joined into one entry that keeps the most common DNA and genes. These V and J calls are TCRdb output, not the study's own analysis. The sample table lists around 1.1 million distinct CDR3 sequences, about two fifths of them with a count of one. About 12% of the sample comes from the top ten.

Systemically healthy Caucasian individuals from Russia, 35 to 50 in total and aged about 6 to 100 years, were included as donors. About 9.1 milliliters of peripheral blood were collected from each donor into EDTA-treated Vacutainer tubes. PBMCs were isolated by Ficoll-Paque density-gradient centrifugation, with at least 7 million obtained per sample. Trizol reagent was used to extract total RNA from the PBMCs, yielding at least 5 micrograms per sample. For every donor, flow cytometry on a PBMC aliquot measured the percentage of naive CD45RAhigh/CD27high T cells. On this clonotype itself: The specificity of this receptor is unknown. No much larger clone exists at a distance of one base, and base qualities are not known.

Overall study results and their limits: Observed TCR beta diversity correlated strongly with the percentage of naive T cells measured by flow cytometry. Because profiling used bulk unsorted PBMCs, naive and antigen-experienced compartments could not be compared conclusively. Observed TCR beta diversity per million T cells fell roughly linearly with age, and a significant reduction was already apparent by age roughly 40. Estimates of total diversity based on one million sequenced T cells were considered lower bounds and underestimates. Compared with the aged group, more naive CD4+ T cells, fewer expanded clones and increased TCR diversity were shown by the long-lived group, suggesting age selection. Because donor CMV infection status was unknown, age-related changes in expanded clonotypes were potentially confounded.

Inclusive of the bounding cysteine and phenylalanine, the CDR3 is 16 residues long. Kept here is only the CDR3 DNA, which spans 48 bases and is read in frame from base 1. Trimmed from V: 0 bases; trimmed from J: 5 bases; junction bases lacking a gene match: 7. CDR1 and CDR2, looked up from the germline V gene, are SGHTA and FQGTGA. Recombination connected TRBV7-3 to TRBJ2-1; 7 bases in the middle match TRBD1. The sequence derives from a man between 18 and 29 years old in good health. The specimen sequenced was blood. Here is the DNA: TGTGCCAGCAGCTTAACCGCGACAGGGTCGGACAATGAGCAGTTCTTC. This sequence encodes CASSLTATGSDNEQFF.